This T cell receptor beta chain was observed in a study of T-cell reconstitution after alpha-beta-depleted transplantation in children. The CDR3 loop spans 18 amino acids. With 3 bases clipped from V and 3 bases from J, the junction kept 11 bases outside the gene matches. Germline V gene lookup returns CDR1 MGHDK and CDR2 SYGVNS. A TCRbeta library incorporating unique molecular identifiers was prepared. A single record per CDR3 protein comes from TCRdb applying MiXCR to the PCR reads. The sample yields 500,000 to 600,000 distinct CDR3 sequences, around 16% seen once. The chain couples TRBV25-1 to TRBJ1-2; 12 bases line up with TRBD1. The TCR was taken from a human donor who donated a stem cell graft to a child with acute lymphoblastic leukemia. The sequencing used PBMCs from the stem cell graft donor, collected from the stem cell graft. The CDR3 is CASSDGKGTGGLDYGYTF. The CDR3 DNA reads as TGTGCCAGCAGTGATGGGAAAGGGACAGGGGGCCTGGACTATGGCTACACCTTC.